This paragraph covers one T cell receptor (beta chain) sequence. The sample belongs to a study of technical replicates of blood from four donors. Here immunoSEQ multiplex PCR was the method, and the copy in TCRdb shows in-frame clones only, minus some. The repertoire holds approximately 85,000 clones, with nearly 95% as singletons. Specimen: T cells isolated from PBMCs. This clonotype originated in a human donor in good health.

CDR3 DNA sequence: TGCGCCAGCAGCCAAGGACAGGGGGTGAGGTATGAGCAGTTCTTC. It is translated as CASSQGQGVRYEQFF. This sequence joins TRBV4-1 and TRBJ2-1; 9 bases agree with TRBD1. The V segment lost 1 base and the J segment 8 bases; nucleotides outside the gene matches: 6. This CDR3 spans 15 amino acids. Germline assignment: CDR1 MGHRA and CDR2 YSYEKL.